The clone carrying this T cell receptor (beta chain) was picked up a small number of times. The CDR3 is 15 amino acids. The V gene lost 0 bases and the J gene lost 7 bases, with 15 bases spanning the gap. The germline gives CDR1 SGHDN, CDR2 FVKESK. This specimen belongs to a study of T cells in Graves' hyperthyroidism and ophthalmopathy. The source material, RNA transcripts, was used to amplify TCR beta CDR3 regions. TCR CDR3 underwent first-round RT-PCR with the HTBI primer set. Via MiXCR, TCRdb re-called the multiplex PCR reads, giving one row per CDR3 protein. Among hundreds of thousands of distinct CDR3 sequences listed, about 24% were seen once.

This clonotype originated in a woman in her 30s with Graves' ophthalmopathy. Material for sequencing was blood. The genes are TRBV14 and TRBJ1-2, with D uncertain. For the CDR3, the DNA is TGTGCCAGCAGCCAAGACTATAGCCAGTTGGGTGGCTACACCTTC. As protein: CASSQDYSQLGGYTF.